The clone carrying this T cell receptor beta chain has just a few counts. These data come from a study of T-cell reconstitution after alpha-beta-depleted transplantation in children. Trimming pared 9 bases from V and 1 base from J, leaving 14 bases between. Germline CDR1 SGHTA, CDR2 FQGNSA. This CDR3 has 14 amino acids. Preparing the TCRbeta library involved the use of unique molecular identifiers. TCRdb itself ran the PCR reads through MiXCR, one entry per CDR3 protein. Altogether around 530,000 distinct CDR3 sequences are present, around a third being singletons, with the ten largest covering about 2.3%.

This TCR derives from a human donor who donated a stem cell graft to a child with aplastic anemia. The specimen comprised PBMCs from the stem cell graft donor, sampled from the stem cell graft. This rearrangement joins TRBV7-2 to TRBJ2-3; D is possibly TRBD2 (5 bases). Here the CDR3 DNA reads TGTGCCAGTAAAGCTTCGCGGGGCACAGATACGCAGTATTTT. It encodes CASKASRGTDTQYF.